The subject of this entry is one T cell receptor beta chain. What it recognizes is unknown. A multiplex PCR was run with 60 Vbeta primers and 13 Jbeta primers. Sequencing was performed with immunoSEQ multiplex PCR; in TCRdb, only in-frame clones are kept and a portion is missing. The sample comprises 150,000 to 200,000 clones, 75% to 85% of which are singletons, and around 0.8% rests with the top ten. This sample stems from a study of cytomegalovirus exposure and HLA in healthy donors. Whole-study findings and limits: Across HLA loci, a later analysis found differing TCR association rates, with DRB1 most and HLA-C fewest. A further, later analysis showed that HLA-associated TCR beta chains (compared with equally common others) were more clonally expanded. What TCR beta sequences reportedly achieved was accurate prediction of HLA-A and HLA-B alleles in most subjects.

The sequenced sample consisted of PBMCs. The clonotype originates from a woman aged 18-29 years in good health and CMV-seronegative.

The CDR3 bases are TGTGCCAGCAAACACCGGGGCCTAGGGGGAGAGTATTTT. Protein product: CASKHRGLGGEYF. This chain uses TRBV6-5 with TRBJ2-3, with a possible D match to TRBD1 (6 bases). Germline CDR1 is MNHEY and CDR2 is SVGAGI. This CDR3 region has 13 residues. Trimming shortened V by 7 bases and J by 13 bases, and 21 bases separated the two germline ends.